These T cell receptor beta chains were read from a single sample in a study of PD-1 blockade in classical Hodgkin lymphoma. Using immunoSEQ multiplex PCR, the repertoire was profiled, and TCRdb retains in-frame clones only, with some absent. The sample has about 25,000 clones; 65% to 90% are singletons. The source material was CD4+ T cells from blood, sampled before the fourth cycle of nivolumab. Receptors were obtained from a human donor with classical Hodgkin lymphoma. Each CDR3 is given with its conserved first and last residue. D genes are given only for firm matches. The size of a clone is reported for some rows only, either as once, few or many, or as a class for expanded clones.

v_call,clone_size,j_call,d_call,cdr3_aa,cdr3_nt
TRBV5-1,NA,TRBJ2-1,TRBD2,CASSLFSGGAYYNEQFF,TGCGCCAGCAGCTTGTTTAGCGGGGGAGCCTACTACAATGAGCAGTTCTTC
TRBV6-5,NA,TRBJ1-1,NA,CASSKGRLNTEAFF,TGTGCCAGCAGTAAAGGCAGGCTGAACACTGAAGCTTTCTTT
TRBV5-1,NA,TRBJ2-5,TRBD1,CASSSFGQGYEETQYF,TGCGCCAGCAGCTCTTTTGGACAGGGATATGAAGAGACCCAGTACTTC
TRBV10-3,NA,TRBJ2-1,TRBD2,CAIFSGGLYNEQFF,TGTGCCATTTTTAGCGGGGGCCTCTACAATGAGCAGTTCTTC
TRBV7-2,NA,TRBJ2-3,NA,CASRSGNTDTQYF,TGTGCCAGCAGATCAGGAAACACAGATACGCAGTATTTT
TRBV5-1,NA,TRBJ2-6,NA,CASSLDGISGANVLTF,TGCGCCAGCAGCTTGGACGGGATCTCTGGGGCCAACGTCCTGACTTTC
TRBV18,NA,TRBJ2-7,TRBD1,CASSPAGTGLLYEQYF,TGTGCCAGCTCACCCGCCGGGACAGGGTTACTCTACGAGCAGTACTTC
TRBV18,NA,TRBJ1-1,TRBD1,CASSQGTDTEAFF,TGTGCCAGCTCCCAAGGGACAGACACTGAAGCTTTCTTT
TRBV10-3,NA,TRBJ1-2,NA,CAISESSGRYGGYTF,TGTGCCATCAGTGAGTCATCTGGGAGGTACGGTGGCTACACCTTC
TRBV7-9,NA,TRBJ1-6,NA,CASSLVIEDSPLHF,TGTGCCAGCAGCTTAGTTATTGAGGATTCACCCCTCCACTTT
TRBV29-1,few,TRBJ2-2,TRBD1,CSVHRDRGTGELFF,TGCAGCGTTCACCGGGACAGGGGGACCGGGGAGCTGTTTTTT
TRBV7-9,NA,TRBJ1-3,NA,CASSSRGGLGSGNTIYF,TGTGCCAGCAGCTCCCGGGGGGGACTGGGCTCTGGAAACACCATATATTTT
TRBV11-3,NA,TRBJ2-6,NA,CASSSPGSGANVLTF,TGTGCCAGCAGCTCCCCGGGCTCTGGGGCCAACGTCCTGACTTTC
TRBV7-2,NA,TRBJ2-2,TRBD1,CASITGAATNTGELFF,TGTGCCAGCATAACAGGGGCGGCTACGAACACCGGGGAGCTGTTTTTT
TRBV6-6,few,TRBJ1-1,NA,CASRGRDGLNTEAFF,TGTGCCAGCAGGGGACGGGACGGCTTGAACACTGAAGCTTTCTTT
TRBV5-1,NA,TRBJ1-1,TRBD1,CASSLQGDTEAFF,TGCGCCAGCAGCTTGCAGGGGGACACTGAAGCTTTCTTT
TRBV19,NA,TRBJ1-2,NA,CASRSVLEEYGYTF,TGTGCCAGTAGATCGGTCCTAGAAGAATATGGCTACACCTTC
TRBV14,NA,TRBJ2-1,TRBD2,CASSQDWNWGGVYNEQFF,TGTGCCAGCAGCCAAGATTGGAACTGGGGGGGGGTATACAATGAGCAGTTCTTC
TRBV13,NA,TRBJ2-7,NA,CASGAFPSYEQYF,TGTGCCAGCGGTGCATTCCCCTCCTACGAGCAGTACTTC
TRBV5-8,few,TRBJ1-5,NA,CASSSQDQPQHF,TGTGCCAGCAGCTCACAGGATCAGCCCCAGCATTTT
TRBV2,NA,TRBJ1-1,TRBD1,CATRQGLNTEAFF,TGTGCCACACGACAGGGTCTAAACACTGAAGCTTTCTTT
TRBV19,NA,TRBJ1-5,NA,CASSVSGGAGNQPQHF,TGTGCCAGTAGTGTGAGCGGGGGGGCTGGCAATCAGCCCCAGCATTTT
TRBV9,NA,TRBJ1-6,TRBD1,CASSVTGDSPLHF,TGTGCCAGCAGCGTGACAGGGGATTCACCCCTCCACTTT
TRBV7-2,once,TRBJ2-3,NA,CASSLGLNTQYF,TGTGCCAGCAGCCTCGGACTTAATACGCAGTATTTT
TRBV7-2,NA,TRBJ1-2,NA,CASSPDYGYTF,TGTGCCAGCAGCCCGGACTATGGCTACACCTTC
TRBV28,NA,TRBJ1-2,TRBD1,CASSFPLQGARGYTF,TGTGCCAGCAGTTTCCCCCTACAGGGGGCTAGAGGCTACACCTTC
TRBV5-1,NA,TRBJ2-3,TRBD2,CASRPGLAGGISTDTQYF,TGCGCCAGCAGACCGGGACTAGCGGGGGGAATTAGCACAGATACGCAGTATTTT
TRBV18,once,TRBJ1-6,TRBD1,CASSPRKTGGNSPLHF,TGTGCCAGCTCACCCCGAAAGACAGGGGGGAATTCACCCCTCCACTTT
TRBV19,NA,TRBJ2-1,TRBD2,CASSHLAGGLFEQFF,TGTGCCAGTAGCCATCTAGCGGGGGGTCTATTTGAGCAGTTCTTC
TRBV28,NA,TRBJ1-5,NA,CASSPRDGRGGADQPQHF,TGTGCCAGCAGTCCCCGGGACGGCAGGGGAGGGGCAGATCAGCCCCAGCATTTT
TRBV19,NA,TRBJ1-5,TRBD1,CASSPQDRLNQPQHF,TGTGCCAGTAGTCCCCAGGACAGGCTCAATCAGCCCCAGCATTTT
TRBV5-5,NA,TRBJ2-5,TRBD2,CASSSLGGGLQETQYF,TGTGCCAGCAGCTCCCTCGGGGGGGGGCTCCAAGAGACCCAGTACTTC
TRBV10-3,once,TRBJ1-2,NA,CAISEGGPINYGYTF,TGTGCCATCAGTGAGGGGGGACCGATTAACTATGGCTACACCTTC
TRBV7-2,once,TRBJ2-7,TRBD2,CASSGRGGEQYF,TGTGCCAGCAGCGGGCGGGGGGGAGAGCAGTACTTC
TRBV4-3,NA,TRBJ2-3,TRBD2,CASIPSLAGGTQYF,TGCGCCAGCATTCCTAGTCTAGCGGGGGGTACGCAGTATTTT
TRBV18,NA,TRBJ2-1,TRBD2,CASSPPSGGGYNEQFF,TGTGCCAGCTCACCACCTAGCGGGGGGGGCTACAATGAGCAGTTCTTC
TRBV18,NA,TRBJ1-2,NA,CASSPPVNRNYGYTF,TGTGCCAGCTCACCACCAGTTAACCGGAACTATGGCTACACCTTC
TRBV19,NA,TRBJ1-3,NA,CASSFLGAFSSGNTIYF,TGTGCCAGTAGTTTCCTCGGGGCCTTCTCCTCTGGAAACACCATATATTTT
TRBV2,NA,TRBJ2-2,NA,CASSPTGRGTGELFF,TGTGCCAGCAGTCCGACAGGGAGGGGGACCGGGGAGCTGTTTTTT
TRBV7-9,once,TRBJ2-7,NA,CASSMWRGRIPYEQYF,TGTGCCAGCAGCATGTGGAGGGGGCGCATCCCCTACGAGCAGTACTTC
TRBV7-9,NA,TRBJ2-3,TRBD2,CASSFGLAGIDTQYF,TGTGCCAGCAGCTTTGGACTAGCGGGGATAGATACGCAGTATTTT
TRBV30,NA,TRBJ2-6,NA,CAWNMCVITNRANVLTF,TGTGCCTGGAACATGTGCGTTATAACAAATCGGGCCAACGTCCTGACTTTC
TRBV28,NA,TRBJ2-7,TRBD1,CASIEGRGREQYF,TGTGCCAGCATTGAAGGCAGGGGGCGCGAGCAGTACTTC
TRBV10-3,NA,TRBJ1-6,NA,CAITREAGSSPLHF,TGTGCCATCACGAGGGAGGCAGGGAGTTCACCCCTCCACTTT
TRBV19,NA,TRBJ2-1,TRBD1,CASSGQVASYNEQFF,TGTGCCAGTAGTGGACAGGTTGCCTCCTACAATGAGCAGTTCTTC
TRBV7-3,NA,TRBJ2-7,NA,CASSFGEGSYEQYF,TGTGCCAGCAGCTTTGGTGAGGGTTCCTACGAGCAGTACTTC
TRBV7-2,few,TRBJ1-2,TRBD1,CASSRTGFPYGYTF,TGTGCCAGCAGCCGGACAGGGTTCCCCTATGGCTACACCTTC
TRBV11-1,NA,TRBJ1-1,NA,CASSFGRAGEAFF,TGTGCCAGCAGCTTCGGCAGGGCGGGTGAAGCTTTCTTT
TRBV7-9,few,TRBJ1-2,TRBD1,CASSLSQQGRGYTF,TGTGCCAGCAGCTTATCCCAACAGGGGAGGGGCTACACCTTC
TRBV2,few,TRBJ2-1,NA,CASSESEARNEQFF,TGTGCCAGCAGTGAATCAGAGGCGCGCAATGAGCAGTTCTTC
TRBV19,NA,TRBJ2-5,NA,CASNPTGHQETQYF,TGTGCCAGTAACCCGACGGGACATCAAGAGACCCAGTACTTC